The text below deals with one T cell receptor beta chain. Germline V gene sequence: CDR1 SNHLY, CDR2 FYNNEI. This CDR3 has 13 amino acids. Trimming shortened V by 10 bases and J by 2 bases, and 14 bases separated the two germline ends. This record comes from a study of blood T cell repertoires in COVID-19. For the study at large: PBMCs, B-cell-depleted T cells, or T cells were the source of the cDNA or gDNA that made up the material.

Authors' methods: Amplifying reference gene primers gave estimates of nucleated cell counts. Clones were read by immunoSEQ multiplex PCR, and TCRdb kept only the in-frame ones, dropping some. V and J calls and clone size are given by that table; D and trimming were obtained from the DNA. The sample contains some 250,000 clones, just under 90% of which appear only once. All enrollees were roughly 18 to 89 years old and from about two dozen US areas. Cohort placement rested on clinical history that participants reported themselves. The receptor was isolated from a woman aged 30 to 39 with acute COVID-19. Sequenced material: PBMCs or T cells enriched from blood (not recorded which). V usage is TRBV2 and J usage is TRBJ1-1; D is perhaps TRBD1 (6 bases). The chain's CDR3 is CATRGRGNTEAFF. In DNA, the CDR3 is TGTGCCACCAGGGGCAGGGGAAACACTGAAGCTTTCTTT.